This T cell receptor beta chain was observed in a study of technical replicates of blood from a few donors. Profiling relied on immunoSEQ multiplex PCR, and the TCRdb table lists in-frame clones only, not all of them. The sample lists approximately 79,000 clones; 93% were seen once. CDR1 and CDR2 from the germline V gene are SGHAT and FQNNGV. Trimming took off 3 bases at V and 3 bases at J, with 14 bases between the two ends. The CDR3 contains 15 residues. The clonotype originates from a human donor in good health. Sequenced input: T cells isolated from PBMCs. The chain uses TRBV11-2 and TRBJ1-1, with no clear D. DNA of the CDR3: TGTGCCAGCAGCTTCCGATCCCTCGAGGACACTGAAGCTTTCTTT. Encoded protein: CASSFRSLEDTEAFF.